This T cell receptor beta chain stems from a study of T-cell reconstitution after alpha-beta-depleted transplantation in children. Whole-study findings and limits: Several patients had high TCRbeta diversity at day 60; it came from surviving recipient T cells and thymic progenitors. There were reportedly several hundred expanded graft clones from which alpha-beta T cells came about two months after transplant. Newly made T cells mostly supplied T-cell counts and diversity one year after transplant.

This clonotype showed up just a few times. Antigen specificity is unknown. Preparing the TCRbeta library involved the use of unique molecular identifiers. Each CDR3 protein is one row after TCRdb ran MiXCR on the PCR reads. The repertoire holds around 960,000 distinct CDR3 sequences, with about 29% as singletons. The sequence was collected from a boy under two years old who had a stem cell transplant for SCID, so the T cells may come from the graft donor. Sequenced material: PBMCs, mostly from graft donor cells, taken 360 days after TCRalphabeta/CD19-depleted stem cell transplant.

CDR3 in DNA: TGCAGTGCTCCTGACACAGGGCCTAGCACAGATACGCAGTATTTT. It specifies CSAPDTGPSTDTQYF. The V call is TRBV20-1, the J call TRBJ2-3, with D possibly matching TRBD1 (6 bases). V was trimmed by 5 bases and J by 0 bases, leaving 15 bases between them. This CDR3 comprises 15 residues. Germline CDR1 DFQATT, CDR2 SNEGSKA (reference sequence).